The clone carrying this T cell receptor (beta chain) was counted a single time. What it binds is not known. Germline assignment: CDR1 SGHKS and CDR2 YYEKEE (reference sequence). The J segment lost 6 bases and the V segment lost 4 bases, leaving 7 bases of the junction unmatched. The CDR3 runs 13 residues. PCR primers comprised 60 Vbeta and 13 Jbeta primers. Produced via immunoSEQ multiplex PCR; TCRdb's table is partial and in-frame only. The sample consists of roughly 150,000 clones, about 74% of them appearing once. The sample belongs to a study of cytomegalovirus exposure and HLA in healthy donors. Broader study findings: Generally TCR sequences proved uncommon, though certain public TCRs appeared in numerous donors.

The sequence was collected from a man in his forties or fifties in good health and CMV-seropositive. This chain uses TRBV5-5 with TRBJ2-7, with TRBD1 matching 7 bases. Material: PBMCs. This chain's CDR3 is CASSRQGFREQYF. In DNA form, the CDR3 reads TGTGCCAGCAGCCGACAGGGTTTCCGCGAGCAGTACTTC.